Reported below is one T cell receptor (beta chain). Per the germline V gene, CDR1 is SEHNR and CDR2 is FQNEAQ (reference sequence). V lost 4 bases, J lost 1 base, and 15 bases lay in between. The CDR3 runs 16 residues. Profiling relied on immunoSEQ multiplex PCR, and the TCRdb table lists in-frame clones only, not all of them. The data show about 95,000 clones, nearly 90% seen once. The source of the sample is a study of PD-L1 blockade in urothelial cancer. On the study more broadly: In terms of prior chemotherapy, patients had received 0 to 3 regimens. Blood samples had a median of 141,255 T cells.

The time point: pretreatment peripheral blood. This receptor was obtained from a man aged 55 to 70 with urothelial cancer. Specimen: PBMCs, collected around atezolizumab (anti-PD-L1) treatment. V is TRBV7-9 and J is TRBJ2-3, with a tentative D call TRBD2 (5 bases). Here the CDR3 DNA reads TGTGCCAGCAGCTCTGGGGAGTTTAGGGGCACAGATACGCAGTATTTT. This translates into CASSSGEFRGTDTQYF.